This TCR beta chain originates from a study of shared clonotypes between healthy human individuals (dated by TCRdb to about 2020). In the study overall: The cohort included a few men and a couple of women between 18 and 49 years of age. Each donor's leukapheresis produced roughly between roughly 0.85 and 9.5 billion PBMCs. Different laboratories and diverse techniques were used to prepare libraries and sequence TCR repertoires, to increase sequencing depth and limit assay-specific biases. To estimate repertoire size and how much clonotype sharing occurs between individuals, the study deeply sequenced the blood TCR repertoires of about 5 healthy adults. Per donor, three plates each were used for CD4 naive and CD4 memory, two for CD8 naive, and one for CD8 memory.

The donors were healthy, HIV-negative adults with no recently reported acute infections or vaccinations. Every donor was a Caucasian adult living in Nashville, Tennessee, USA. CD8 memory samples combined magnetically selected CD45RO+ cells with CCR7-negative CD45RA+ effector memory (TemRA) cells. Blood was collected by leukapheresis, and PBMCs were isolated by Ficoll-Histopaque density gradient centrifugation and then cryopreserved in liquid nitrogen vapor phase. Analytical flow cytometry was used to check the purity and quantity of every magnetically sorted T cell population. From each sorted fraction, genomic DNA was isolated and quantified by UV absorbance on a Nanodrop 2000c. Paper-wide results and their limitations: Even with the large sequencing depth, rarefaction of the sorted-subset datasets indicated that sequencing was incomplete. Sampling was restricted to blood, and TCR repertoires in tissues likely differ from the TCR repertoires found in blood. Across a few donors, around 5.4% of naive CD4, approximately 4% of naive CD8, about 2.3% of memory CD4, and under 0.45% of memory CD8 clonotypes were shared. Compared with non-shared clonotypes, the clonotypes found in all four sorted-subset donors had higher generation probabilities. Larger estimated clonotype richness was generally found for naive subsets than for memory subsets. Pairwise subsampling indicated that sequencing depth was expected to affect the degree of clonotype sharing among donors. Because the study included only a small number of donors, the genetic and exposure-history diversity represented was limited.

The CDR3 spans 16 residues, from the cysteine through the phenylalanine. Just the 48-base CDR3 DNA is kept, in frame starting at base 1. CDR1 is given as SQVTM and CDR2 as ANQGSEA, both from the germline V gene. Trimming accounts for 3 bases at V and 6 bases at J, while the number of junction bases matched to no gene is 12. With regard to this clone: Its antigen remains unidentified. There are no base qualities to consult, and no much larger clone falls within one base.

Using the deep immunoSEQ assay, multiplex PCR amplified TCR CDR3 regions from genomic DNA. Extracted genomic DNA from each cell subset was spread evenly across all wells of several immunoSEQ 96-well plates, with each plate serving as a replicate. Each replicate PCR for sorted subsets received 200 ng genomic DNA, equal to around 32,000 T cell genomes. Purified libraries were measured with a Qubit 3.0 fluorometer, size-checked on a Bioanalyzer 2100, and measured again with the KAPA Library Quantification kit. A separate single-read 150-cycle Illumina NextSeq 550 flow cell was used to sequence each immunoSEQ 96-well plate. In the paper's pipeline: Because only junctional sequences without quality scores were contained in the immunoSEQ output, filtering matching that applied to full-length reads could not be performed. Sequences were annotated with PyIR, a Python wrapper for IgBLAST v1.9, and V/J genes and CDR3 were assigned using IMGT germline references. Reads were filtered out if the reads had weak V/J assignments (E-value above 1e-6), no CDR3, stop codons, out-of-frame junctions, or ambiguous translated residues. V3J clonotypes were defined as sequences sharing the same inferred V gene, J gene, and CDR3 amino acid sequence. To compute the percentage overlap between repertoires, the number of shared unique clonotypes was divided by the size of the smaller repertoire. Richness of each repertoire was evaluated using RTK rarefaction, the Chao1 estimator, and Recon v2.1 estimates of unobserved clonotypes. Generation probabilities were computed with OLGA for all TCRbeta clonotypes obtained by the gDNA method from several donors. TCRdb retrieved this table from immuneACCESS and kept in-frame rearrangements only. Not all clones are present; in checked studies, unresolved V genes account for under half, and no reason is known for the remainder. V and J calls and clone size are copied from that table; D and trimming were computed from the DNA. The sample table shows fewer than 350,000 clones, and roughly 91% are seen once. Of the sample, roughly 16% falls within the top ten clones.

Sequenced sample: memory CD8+ T cells sorted from blood. This specimen's cell subset or site label, interpreted: CD45RO+ cells pooled with CCR7-negative TemRA cells. Recombination linked TRBV29-1 to TRBJ2-1; 9 junctional bases match TRBD1. The sequence derives from a man between 18 and 35 years old in good health. The DNA sequence is as follows: TGCAGCGTTGAGGGTTTGACCGGGACAGGGTTCAATGAGCAGTTCTTC. Its product reads: CSVEGLTGTGFNEQFF.